The entry that follows covers one T cell receptor beta chain sequence. Using immunoSEQ multiplex PCR, the repertoire was profiled, and TCRdb retains in-frame clones only, with some absent. The table has some 63,000 clones, around 96% seen once; the top ten hold roughly 0.1%. This sample is part of a study of siplizumab effects on memory and regulatory T cells. Sequenced input: naive CD8+ T cells sorted from blood. This receptor was taken from a human donor in good health.

The CDR3, as DNA: TGTGCCAGCAGTTTACTGGGGACAGGTTCGATTTATGGCTACACCTTC. Translated, it gives CASSLLGTGSIYGYTF. The chain joins TRBV27 to TRBJ1-2; 8 bases align to TRBD1. Looked up from germline, CDR1 is MNHEY and CDR2 is SMNVEV (reference sequence). CDR3 length: 16 residues. J gave up 5 bases and V 2 bases, and 10 bases lay outside the gene matches.